The entry below describes one T cell receptor (beta chain). What this receptor recognizes is not known. The record has no base qualities; no much larger clone is one base away. At one collaborating source in Seattle, patients were enrolled during active infection and were followed longitudinally through the course of disease. Each collaborating institution followed its own protocols to collect whole blood in K2EDTA tubes. For TCRbeta analysis, collaborator samples were shipped as frozen whole blood, as isolated PBMCs, or as DNA extracted from either sample type. From a lookup of the germline V gene, CDR1 and CDR2 are SGHRS and YFSETQ. The junction shows trimming of 0 bases on V and 0 bases on J, plus 4 bases between the germline ends. The cysteine opens and the phenylalanine closes a CDR3 of 14 amino acids. Left in the record is the CDR3 DNA by itself, 42 bases read in frame from the first base. TCRbeta CDR3 regions were amplified from genomic DNA by means of the immunoSEQ Assay, a bias-controlled multiplex PCR. On the study's bioinformatics: The number of nucleated cells in each sample was estimated by amplification of reference gene primers within the assay. To quantify the absolute abundance of each unique TCRbeta CDR3 rearrangement, sequence reads were collapsed and filtered. For each sample, productive Simpson clonality was calculated by taking the square root of Simpson's diversity index across productive rearrangements. The table comes from immuneACCESS by way of TCRdb, which keeps in-frame sequences with V and J called. Part of the clones is missing from these tables; in studies checked, under half for an unresolved V gene and the rest for unknown reasons. For V, J and clone size, that table is used; D and trimming come from the DNA. The table for this sample lists approximately 34,000 clones; approximately 84% of them were counted only once. Of the sample, about 3% falls within the top ten clones.

This entry is derived from a study of blood T cell repertoires in COVID-19 (dated by TCRdb to about 2020). Study-level background: Samples from collaborators originated in the United States, Italy and Spain and spanned both the acute and convalescent phases of COVID-19. The samples were drawn from two sources: the first 160 participants of the ongoing ImmuneRACE study, and over 1,000 subjects contributed by 6 global collaborators. The prospective study material was composed of cDNA or gDNA derived from T cells, B-cell-depleted T cells, or PBMCs. A de-identified subject ID, COVID-19 status, age in years and sex were almost always included in the sample metadata. A freely available public database, intended as a resource for researchers studying the immune response to SARS-CoV-2, is where the repertoires were released. HLA class I and class II types, where available, came from metadata supplied by the sample provider rather than from assay-based typing. Subjects who had been exposed to COVID-19, were actively infected with it, or had recovered from it provided the deeply sampled blood TCRbeta repertoires that made up the dataset.

Paper-wide results and their limitations: The quantity of clinical and demographic metadata differed by source and by participant and was supplied without curation.

The V gene is TRBV5-1 and the J gene is TRBJ1-5; the D gene cannot be resolved reliably. The source is a man aged 70 or older with COVID-19, enrolled during active disease. The sequencing sample was made of peripheral blood. The nucleotide sequence reads TGCGCCAGCAGCTTGGACAATAGCAATCAGCCCCAGCATTTT. Protein translation: CASSLDNSNQPQHF. The variable domain in full, with residues beyond the CDR3 obtained from the reference TRBV5-1 and TRBJ1-5 genes, is KAGVTQTPRYLIKTRGQQVTLSCSPISGHRSVSWYQQTPGQGLQFLFEYFSETQRNKGNFPGRFSGRQFSNSRSEMNVSTLELGDSALYLCASSLDNSNQPQHFGDGTRLSIL.